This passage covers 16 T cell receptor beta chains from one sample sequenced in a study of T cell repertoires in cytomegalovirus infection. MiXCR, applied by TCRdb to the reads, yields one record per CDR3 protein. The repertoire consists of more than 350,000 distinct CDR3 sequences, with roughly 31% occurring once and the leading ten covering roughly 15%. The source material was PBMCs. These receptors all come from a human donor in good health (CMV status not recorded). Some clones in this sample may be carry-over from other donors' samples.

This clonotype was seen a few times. CDR3 DNA: TGTGCCAGCAGCCAAGAGTGGGGGTCTAATGAAAAACTGTTTTTT. Amino acid sequence: CASSQEWGSNEKLFF. V usage is TRBV3-1 and J usage is TRBJ1-4; a weak D match, TRBD1 (5 bases). The V end lost 0 bases, the J end lost 3 bases, and 8 bases lay between the germline ends. CDR1 and CDR2 from the germline V gene are LGHDT and YNNKEL (reference sequence). This CDR3 is built from 15 residues.

CDR3 in DNA: TGCGCCAGCAGCCAGAACCGCCCGACATCGAGGGAGACCCAGTACTTC. The encoded protein is CASSQNRPTSRETQYF. The chain recombines TRBV4-3 with TRBJ2-5, with D hard to call. Deletions cut 3 bases from V and 5 bases from J, with 19 bases between. This CDR3 is 16 amino acids long. Germline CDR1 is LGHNA and CDR2 is YSLEER.

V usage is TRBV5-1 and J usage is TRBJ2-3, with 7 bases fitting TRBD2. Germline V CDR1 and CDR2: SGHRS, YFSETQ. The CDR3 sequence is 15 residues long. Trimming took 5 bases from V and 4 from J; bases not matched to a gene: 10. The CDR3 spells CASRGRGNGPDTQYF. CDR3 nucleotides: TGCGCCAGCAGGGGGAGGGGCAATGGTCCAGATACGCAGTATTTT.

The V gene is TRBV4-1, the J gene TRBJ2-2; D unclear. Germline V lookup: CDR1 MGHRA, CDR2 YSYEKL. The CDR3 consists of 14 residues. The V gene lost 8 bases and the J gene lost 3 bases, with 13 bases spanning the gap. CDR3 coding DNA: TGCGCCAGCTCCTACACGGCGCACACCGGGGAGCTGTTTTTT. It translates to CASSYTAHTGELFF.

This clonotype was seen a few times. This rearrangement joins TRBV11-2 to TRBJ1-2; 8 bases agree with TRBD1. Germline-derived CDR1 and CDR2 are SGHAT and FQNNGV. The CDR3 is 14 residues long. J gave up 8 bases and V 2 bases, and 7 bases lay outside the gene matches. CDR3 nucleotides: TGTGCCAGCAGCTTACTGGGACAGGCCTCAGGCTACACCTTC. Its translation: CASSLLGQASGYTF.

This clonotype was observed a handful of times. CDR3 bases: TGTGCCAGCAGTGAAGTGGGGGCCGAACTCGGGGCCCCAAATAATTCACCCCTCCACTTT. This codes for CASSEVGAELGAPNNSPLHF. The rearrangement links TRBV6-1 to TRBJ1-6; D may be TRBD1 (6 bases). This CDR3 is 20 amino acids long. Trimming pared 1 base from V and 5 bases from J, leaving 24 bases between. The germline CDR1 and CDR2 sequences are MNHNS and SASEGT.

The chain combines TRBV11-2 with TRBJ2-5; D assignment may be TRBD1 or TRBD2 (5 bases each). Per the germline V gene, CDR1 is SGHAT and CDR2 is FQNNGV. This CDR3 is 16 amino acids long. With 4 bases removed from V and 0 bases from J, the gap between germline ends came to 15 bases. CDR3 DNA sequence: TGTGCCAGCAGCTCAGGCCCGGGACGTAACCAAGAGACCCAGTACTTC. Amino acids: CASSSGPGRNQETQYF.

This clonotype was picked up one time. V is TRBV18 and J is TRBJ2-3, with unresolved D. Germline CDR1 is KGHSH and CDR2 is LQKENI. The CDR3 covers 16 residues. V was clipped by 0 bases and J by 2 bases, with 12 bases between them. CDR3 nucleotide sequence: TGTGCCAGCTCACCACCGGCTGGAGCAACCACAGATACGCAGTATTTT. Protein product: CASSPPAGATTDTQYF.

This chain's CDR3 is CASSDLRGAGTEAFF. CDR3 in DNA: TGTGCCAGCAGCGACCTTCGGGGCGCGGGCACTGAAGCTTTCTTT. This chain uses TRBV7-6 with TRBJ1-1; D is possibly TRBD1 (5 bases). V was cut by 5 bases and J by 4 bases, with 17 bases left in between. This CDR3 has 15 residues. Germline V gene sequence: CDR1 SGHVS, CDR2 FNYEAQ.

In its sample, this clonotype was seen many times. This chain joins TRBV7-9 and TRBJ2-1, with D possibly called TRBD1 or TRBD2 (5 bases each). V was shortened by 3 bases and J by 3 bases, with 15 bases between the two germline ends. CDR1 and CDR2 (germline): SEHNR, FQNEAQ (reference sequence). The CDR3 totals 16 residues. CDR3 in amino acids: CASSFGTEVVYNEQFF. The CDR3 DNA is TGTGCCAGCAGCTTCGGGACCGAGGTAGTCTACAATGAGCAGTTCTTC.

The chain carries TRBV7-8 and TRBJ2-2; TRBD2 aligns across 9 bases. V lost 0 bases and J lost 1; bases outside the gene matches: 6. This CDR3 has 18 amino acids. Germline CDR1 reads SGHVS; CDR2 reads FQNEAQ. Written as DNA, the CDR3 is TGTGCCAGCAGCTTAGCGCTAGCGGGGTTCCTGAACACCGGGGAGCTGTTTTTT. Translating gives CASSLALAGFLNTGELFF.

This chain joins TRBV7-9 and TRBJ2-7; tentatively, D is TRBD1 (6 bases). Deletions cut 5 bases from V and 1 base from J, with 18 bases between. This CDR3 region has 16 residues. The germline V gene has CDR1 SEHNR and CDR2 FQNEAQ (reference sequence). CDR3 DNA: TGTGCCAGCAGCCCATTGGGACATACAATATCCTACGAGCAGTACTTC. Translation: CASSPLGHTISYEQYF. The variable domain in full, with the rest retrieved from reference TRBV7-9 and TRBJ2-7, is DTGVSQNPRHKITKRGQNVTFRCDPISEHNRLYWYRQTLGQGPEFLTYFQNEAQLEKSRLLSDRFSAERPKGSFSTLEIQRTEQGDSAMYLCASSPLGHTISYEQYFGPGTRLTVT.

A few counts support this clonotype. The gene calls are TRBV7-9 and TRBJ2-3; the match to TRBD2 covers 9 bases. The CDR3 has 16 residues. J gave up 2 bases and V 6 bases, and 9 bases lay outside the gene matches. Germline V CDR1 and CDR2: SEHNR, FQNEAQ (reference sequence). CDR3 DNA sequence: TGTGCCAGCAGGTCGACTAGCGGAACCCCCACAGATACGCAGTATTTT. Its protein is CASRSTSGTPTDTQYF. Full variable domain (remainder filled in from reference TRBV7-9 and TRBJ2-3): DTGVSQNPRHKITKRGQNVTFRCDPISEHNRLYWYRQTLGQGPEFLTYFQNEAQLEKSRLLSDRFSAERPKGSFSTLEIQRTEQGDSAMYLCASRSTSGTPTDTQYFGPGTRLTVL.

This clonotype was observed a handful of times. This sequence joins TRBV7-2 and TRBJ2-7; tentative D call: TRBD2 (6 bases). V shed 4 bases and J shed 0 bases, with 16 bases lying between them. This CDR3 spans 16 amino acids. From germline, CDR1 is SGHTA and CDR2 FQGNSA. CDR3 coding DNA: TGTGCCAGCAGCTGGACCGGGACTTCCTCCTCCTACGAGCAGTACTTC. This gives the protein CASSWTGTSSSYEQYF.

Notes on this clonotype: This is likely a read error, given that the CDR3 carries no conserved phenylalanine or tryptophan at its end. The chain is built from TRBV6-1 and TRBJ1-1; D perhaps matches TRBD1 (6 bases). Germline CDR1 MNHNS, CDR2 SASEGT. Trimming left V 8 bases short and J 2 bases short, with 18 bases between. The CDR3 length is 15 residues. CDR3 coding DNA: TGTGCCAGCGATCCCTGGGGCAGGGGTAACACTGAAGCTTTCTTG. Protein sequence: CASDPWGRGNTEAFL.

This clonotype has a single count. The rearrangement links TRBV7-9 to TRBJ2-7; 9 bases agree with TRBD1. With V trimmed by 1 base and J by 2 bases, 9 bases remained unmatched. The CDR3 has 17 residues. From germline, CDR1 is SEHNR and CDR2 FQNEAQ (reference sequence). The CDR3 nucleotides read TGTGCCAGCAGCTTAGGGGGACAGGGAGGGAGCACCTACGAGCAGTACTTC. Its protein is CASSLGGQGGSTYEQYF.